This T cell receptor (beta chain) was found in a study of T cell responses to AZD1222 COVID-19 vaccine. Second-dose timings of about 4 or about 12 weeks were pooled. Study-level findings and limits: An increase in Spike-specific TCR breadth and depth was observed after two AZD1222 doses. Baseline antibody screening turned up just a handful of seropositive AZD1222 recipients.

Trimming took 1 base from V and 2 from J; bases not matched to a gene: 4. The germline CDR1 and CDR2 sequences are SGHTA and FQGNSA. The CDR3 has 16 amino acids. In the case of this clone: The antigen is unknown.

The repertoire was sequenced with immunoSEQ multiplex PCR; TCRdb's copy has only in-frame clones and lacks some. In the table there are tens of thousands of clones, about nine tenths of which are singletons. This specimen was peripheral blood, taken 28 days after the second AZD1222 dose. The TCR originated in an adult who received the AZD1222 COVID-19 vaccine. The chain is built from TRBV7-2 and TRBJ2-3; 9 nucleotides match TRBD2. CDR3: CASSLGGGGATDTQYF. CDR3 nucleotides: TGTGCCAGCAGCTTAGGCGGCGGGGGGGCCACAGATACGCAGTATTTT.